The T cell receptor (beta chain) described here comes from a study of OX40 agonist ivuxolimab in advanced cancers. Regarding the complete study: The costimulatory receptor OX40 (CD134) was targeted by ivuxolimab, a fully human IgG2 agonistic monoclonal antibody. Patients were allowed to have had prior anti-PD-1, anti-PD-L1 or anti-CTLA-4 therapy, and 40% of the dose-escalation patients had been treated with checkpoint inhibitors. The point of sequencing TCRbeta in the periphery was to test whether ivuxolimab changed TCR sequence diversity and drove clonal T-cell expansion. The paper describes the monotherapy dose-escalation part (N = 52 patients) of the phase I trial of ivuxolimab. In the dose-escalation cohort, approximately 80% of patients were male, and the mean age was around 65 years with a range of about 20 to 80. Partial responses were achieved by three dose-escalation patients, of whom one had hepatocellular carcinoma and two had cutaneous melanoma. Intravenous ivuxolimab was administered to patients every 2 weeks at six dose levels: 0.01, 0.1, 0.3, 1.5, 3 and 10 mg/kg. Among the roughly 54 dose-escalation patients, some 20 had hepatocellular carcinoma, some 15 melanoma, 9 renal cell carcinoma and 9 head and neck cancer.

To sequence the TCRbeta CDR3 region, genomic DNA was isolated from the sorted cells. TCRbeta CDR3 regions were sequenced using the immunoSEQ Assay. Entries here come from immuneACCESS through TCRdb and include only in-frame sequences with V and J called. Some clones fail to appear in such tables; in the studies checked, an unresolved V gene covers under half of the shortfall, and the cause of the remainder is unknown. The sample table contains about 81,000 clones; only one count was recorded for about 81% of them. Around 6.6% of the sample comes from the top ten. From a lookup of the germline V gene (reference sequence), CDR1 and CDR2 are MNHEY and SMNVEV. V drops 6 bases and J drops 1 base, leaving 18 bases in between. Measured from the cysteine to the phenylalanine, the CDR3 is 16 residues long. Of the read, only the CDR3 DNA is kept; its 48 bases are in frame from base 1. The paper as a whole reports these results and caveats: Low levels of normalized T-cell clonal expansion were also seen in some nonresponding patients. At doses from 0.1 to 3.0 mg/kg, clonal expansion was seen in both CD4+ and CD8+ blood T cells between baseline and week 6. Partial responders in the 0.1-3.0 mg/kg groups had among the lowest normalized peripheral clonal expansion, especially among CD8+ T cells. Antigen specificity was not determined for the clonally expanded peripheral T cells. After ivuxolimab, expanded clones were on average more numerous among CD8+ T cells than among CD4+ T cells.

Patients with autoimmune disease history or receiving systemic immunosuppression were excluded from the trial. Peripheral blood for TCR sequencing was drawn from every dose cohort at baseline, at cycle 4 day 1 and at cycle 7 day 1. The samples were drawn from a first-in-human, open-label, multicenter phase I dose-escalation trial of ivuxolimab. Adults with locally advanced or metastatic melanoma, renal cell carcinoma, hepatocellular carcinoma or head and neck squamous cell carcinoma were enrolled in the trial. Before TCR sequencing, CD4+ and CD8+ T cells were separately sorted from peripheral blood. This clone was counted between two and nine times. Its antigen is not yet known. No much larger clone exists at a distance of one base, and base qualities are not known.

The source of this sequence is an adult with an advanced solid tumor such as melanoma, head and neck, liver or kidney cancer. The sequenced sample was CD4+ or CD8+ T cells sorted from blood, obtained in a trial of the OX40 agonist ivuxolimab. The chain employs TRBV27 and TRBJ2-5; the D region is possibly TRBD1 or TRBD2, each matching across 5 bases. Read as DNA, the sequence is TGTGCCAGCAGGCCAGATGGGACCCTAGCCCAAGAGACCCAGTACTTC. Its amino acids are CASRPDGTLAQETQYF.